The clone carrying this TCR beta chain came up once. The entry originates in a study of T cell changes during pregnancy in multiple sclerosis. Profiled with immunoSEQ multiplex PCR; TCRdb holds only in-frame clones, not every one. The sample holds tens of thousands of clones; 80% to 95% are singletons and the top ten take 2.8%. V shed 7 bases, J shed 7 bases, and the junction held 9 bases outside the gene matches. CDR3 length: 15 amino acids. Germline lookup yields CDR1 MDHEN and CDR2 SYDVKM. This TCR was recovered from a female donor in good health, enrolled as a control in a pregnancy study. The V call is TRBV28, the J call TRBJ2-1; 11 bases match TRBD2. Source: peripheral blood, taken in the third trimester of pregnancy. For the CDR3, the DNA is TGTGCCAGCACCGCAACTAGCGGGAGCCCTAATGAGCAGTTCTTC. Encoded protein: CASTATSGSPNEQFF. The complete variable domain, with remaining parts taken from reference TRBV28 and TRBJ2-1, reads DVKVTQSSRYLVKRTGEKVFLECVQDMDHENMFWYRQDPGLGLRLIYFSYDVKMKEKGDIPEGYSVSREKKERFSLILESASTNQTSMYLCASTATSGSPNEQFFGPGTRLTVL.